The sequence of this TCR beta chain was determined in a study of T cell changes during pregnancy in multiple sclerosis. This table comes from immunoSEQ multiplex PCR, and its TCRdb copy is limited to in-frame clones, with some not included. The table records approximately 63,000 clones, around 92% of them present only once. The starting material was peripheral blood, obtained after pregnancy. This TCR came from a female donor in good health, enrolled as a control in a pregnancy study.

CDR3 nucleotide sequence: TGTGCCAGCAGTGAAGCGGGGGAAGGCACGCAGTATTTT. It encodes CASSEAGEGTQYF. V is TRBV27 and J is TRBJ2-3; TRBD2 agrees at 8 bases. Per the germline V gene, CDR1 is MNHEY and CDR2 is SMNVEV (reference sequence). The CDR3 sequence is 13 residues long. V trimming: 5 bases; J trimming: 9 bases; junction bases outside the gene matches: 7.